This entry lists 5 T cell receptor beta chains sequenced from one sample in a study of beta chain features in type 1 diabetes. Expressed TCRB transcripts were sequenced, since all the RNA that had been isolated was reverse transcribed. Libraries were prepared by immunoSEQ multiplex PCR; TCRdb keeps only in-frame clonotypes and omits some of them. Of 250,000 to 400,000 clones in the sample, 14% were seen once. The sequenced sample consisted of central memory CD4+ T cells from blood. These receptor sequences come from a man aged 30 to 39 in good health.

The gene calls are TRBV4-2 and TRBJ2-4; 10 bases are a match to TRBD2. With 2 bases clipped from V and 0 bases from J, the junction kept 1 base outside the gene matches. The CDR3 contains 16 residues. Germline CDR1 is LGHNA and CDR2 is YNFKEQ. In DNA form, the CDR3 reads TGTGCCAGCAGCCAACCTAGCGGGGGAGCCAAAAACATTCAGTACTTC. Amino acids: CASSQPSGGAKNIQYF.

This clone was seen a handful of times. V is TRBV27 and J is TRBJ2-1; D perhaps matches TRBD2 (5 bases). V lost 5 bases and J lost 0, with 14 bases in between. CDR1 MNHEY and CDR2 SMNVEV come from the germline V gene (reference sequence). The CDR3 extends over 16 amino acids. CDR3 DNA sequence: TGTGCCAGCAGTCAGGACTTGCCGAGCTCCTACAATGAGCAGTTCTTC. Protein sequence: CASSQDLPSSYNEQFF.

Worth noting for this clone: A junction end diverges from the germline sequence, so it may reflect a read error. The V and J genes are TRBV4-2 and TRBJ1-1; D not certain. Germline loops: CDR1 LGHNA, CDR2 YNFKEQ. The length of the CDR3 is 18 residues. The CDR3 sequence: CASRQDPVSPVATTEAFF. The CDR3 nucleotides are TGTGCCAGCCGCCAAGATCCAGTCTCTCCTGTGGCGACTACTGAAGCTTTCTTT.

This clone was observed many times. The rearrangement uses TRBV10-3 and TRBJ2-3, with 11 bases lining up with TRBD2. This CDR3 has 14 residues. CDR1 is ENHRY and CDR2 is SYGVKD in the germline V gene. V dropped 7 bases and J dropped 3; count of bases not matched to a gene: 3. The CDR3 loop reads CAIKTSGTTDTQYF. The CDR3 DNA is TGTGCCATCAAGACTAGCGGGACGACAGATACGCAGTATTTT.

This clone has just a few counts. In DNA form, the CDR3 reads TGTGCCAGCAGCTTCCGTCAGCTCGGGGTTGGCTACACCTTC. Translating it yields CASSFRQLGVGYTF. The chain employs TRBV5-6 and TRBJ1-2; the D is unclear. From germline, CDR1 is SGHDT and CDR2 YYEEEE. The CDR3 is 14 residues long. V gave up 2 bases and J gave up 7 bases, with 15 bases separating them.